This TCR beta chain was identified in a study of ipilimumab plus nivolumab after autologous stem cell transplantation. Study as a whole: The myeloma group: high-risk transplant-naive, or relapse within 3 years after first autologous transplant.

Only in-frame clones appear in the TCRdb table, and some are missing; sequencing was by immunoSEQ multiplex PCR. Of fewer than 45,000 clones in the sample, nearly 95% were seen once. This CDR3 spans 15 amino acids. Germline V lookup: CDR1 LNHDA, CDR2 SQIVND (reference sequence). Unmatched junction bases numbered 7, after V lost 3 bases and J lost 5 bases. Patients got ipilimumab 1 mg/kg beginning 14 to 28 days post-transplant. The chain combines TRBV19 with TRBJ1-2, with 9 bases that match TRBD1. The specimen comprised PBMCs, sampled in a trial of ipilimumab plus nivolumab as post-transplant consolidation. This receptor was taken from a male donor with multiple myeloma. This chain's CDR3 is CASSIPDRGGYGYTF. In DNA, the CDR3 is TGTGCCAGTAGTATTCCGGACAGGGGTGGTTATGGCTACACCTTC.